Presented here are 21 T cell receptor beta chains from one specimen sequenced in a study of blood T cell repertoires in COVID-19. Profiling relied on immunoSEQ multiplex PCR, and the TCRdb table lists in-frame clones only, not all of them. The sample holds about 210,000 clones, around 81% seen once. The sequenced material came from PBMCs or T cells enriched from blood (not recorded which). The receptors originated from a man aged 25-45 years with acute COVID-19.

The chain couples TRBV28 to TRBJ2-2, with TRBD1 matching 7 bases. V was clipped by 6 bases and J by 6 bases; unmatched bases: 10. This CDR3 comprises 15 residues. Looked up from germline, CDR1 is MDHEN and CDR2 is SYDVKM. CDR3 sequence reads: CASSPPGTAAGELFF. The CDR3 DNA sequence: TGTGCCAGCAGCCCGCCCGGGACAGCTGCCGGGGAGCTGTTTTTT.

In regard to this clone: This sample includes further DNA sequences coding for the same CDR3. This chain links TRBV7-3 with TRBJ1-1; 8 bases agree with TRBD1. Germline V gene lookup returns CDR1 SGHTA and CDR2 FQGTGA. With V trimmed by 5 bases and J by 5 bases, 4 bases remained unmatched. The CDR3 is 13 residues long. The CDR3 DNA follows: TGTGCCAGCAGCCCAGGACAGGGAACTGAAGCTTTCTTT. Translated, it gives CASSPGQGTEAFF.

This chain joins TRBV7-6 and TRBJ2-7, with TRBD2 matching over 9 bases. The V gene end was trimmed by 5 bases and the J gene end by 0 bases; junction bases not matched to a gene: 8. CDR1 and CDR2 from the germline V gene are SGHVS and FNYEAQ. The CDR3 is made up of 16 amino acids. The CDR3 protein is CASSAGGGAASYEQYF. The DNA for the CDR3 is TGTGCCAGCAGCGCCGGCGGGGGGGCGGCCTCCTACGAGCAGTACTTC.

The chain employs TRBV18 and TRBJ2-7, with D unresolved. The CDR3 has 16 residues. V gave up 0 bases and J gave up 2 bases, with 14 bases separating them. CDR1 KGHSH and CDR2 LQKENI come from the germline V gene. This CDR3 reads CASSPPGWQEAYEQYF. In DNA form, the CDR3 reads TGTGCCAGCTCACCACCTGGGTGGCAGGAAGCCTACGAGCAGTACTTC.

This chain links TRBV12-3 or TRBV12-4 with TRBJ1-4; D not certain. The CDR3 has 13 residues. Trimming stripped 2 bases from V and 4 bases from J, with 5 bases between. The CDR3 region is CASSLRFNEKLFF. The CDR3 DNA reads as TGTGCCAGCAGTTTACGTTTTAATGAAAAACTGTTTTTT.

The V gene is TRBV23-1, the J gene TRBJ2-2; D is perhaps TRBD2 (5 bases). TRBV23-1 is reported as an ORF; its role is uncertain. Trimming cost V 3 bases and J 6 bases, with 17 bases left between them. The CDR3 runs 16 residues. The CDR3 nucleotides read TGCGCCAGCAGTCAGTCAAGGTCCATACTAGCCGGGGAGCTGTTTTTT. Its translation is CASSQSRSILAGELFF.

The chain couples TRBV19 to TRBJ1-1; D is unresolved. The CDR3 runs to 14 residues. The germline V and J ends were trimmed by 5 bases and 4 bases, with 14 bases remaining between them. Germline lookup yields CDR1 LNHDA and CDR2 SQIVND (reference sequence). In DNA, the CDR3 is TGTGCCAGTAGTTCGGGAGGGAAAGTCACTGAAGCTTTCTTT. This gives the protein CASSSGGKVTEAFF. The full variable domain, rest sourced from reference TRBV19 and TRBJ1-1, is DGGITQSPKYLFRKEGQNVTLSCEQNLNHDAMYWYRQDPGQGLRLIYYSQIVNDFQKGDIAEGYSVSREKKESFPLTVTSAQKNPTAFYLCASSSGGKVTEAFFGQGTRLTVV.

This clone was seen a handful of times. The V call is TRBV6-5, the J call TRBJ1-2, with 7 positions matching TRBD1. CDR1 and CDR2 from the germline V gene are MNHEY and SVGAGI. The CDR3 is 13 residues long. J was trimmed by 8 bases and V by 6 bases; bases with no gene match: 9. The CDR3 here is CASSRDSLEGYTF. As DNA, the CDR3 is TGTGCCAGCAGCCGGGACAGCTTGGAGGGCTACACCTTC.

V gene TRBV5-1 combines with J gene TRBJ2-7; maybe TRBD2 (6 bases). Germline V lookup: CDR1 SGHRS, CDR2 YFSETQ. The CDR3 contains 14 residues. Deletions cut 4 bases from V and 2 bases from J, with 13 bases between. Here the CDR3 reads CASSKAGTAYEQYF. The CDR3 DNA reads TGCGCCAGCAGCAAGGCGGGGACTGCCTACGAGCAGTACTTC.

The CDR3 DNA reads as TGTGCCAGCAGCCGGATGACAGGGATGAACACTGAAGCTTTCTTT. Protein product: CASSRMTGMNTEAFF. The V call is TRBV7-9, the J call TRBJ1-1; 7 positions agree with TRBD1. Germline V gene lookup returns CDR1 SEHNR and CDR2 FQNEAQ (reference sequence). Trimming at V came to 5 bases and at J to 0 bases, leaving 6 bases not matched to a gene. This CDR3 comprises 15 residues.

The CDR3 coding sequence is TGTGCCAGTACCTCAAGACAGGAATTGAACACTGAAGCTTTCTTT. It translates to CASTSRQELNTEAFF. The chain carries TRBV19 and TRBJ1-1; TRBD1 might be the D (6 bases). From germline, CDR1 is LNHDA and CDR2 SQIVND (reference sequence). This CDR3 has 15 residues. Trimming stripped 7 bases from V and 0 bases from J, with 15 bases between.

This chain links TRBV21-1 with TRBJ2-7; no check of the table's D call, TRBD1, against the DNA was made. TRBV21-1 is a documented pseudogene. CDR3 length equals 15 residues. CDR3 protein: CASSKGSEGAHEQYF. CDR3 coding DNA: TGTGCCAGCAGCAAAGGTTCGGAGGGGGCTCACGAGCAGTACTTC.

V gene TRBV28 combines with J gene TRBJ2-3; TRBD2 agrees at 9 bases. V trimming: 8 bases; J trimming: 2 bases; junction bases outside the gene matches: 5. There are 14 residues in the CDR3. Germline V gene data show CDR1 as MDHEN and CDR2 as SYDVKM. The CDR3 is CASLSGGYTDTQYF. CDR3 sequence (DNA): TGTGCCAGCCTGAGCGGGGGGTACACAGATACGCAGTATTTT.

J is TRBJ2-6 and V is TRBV13, with a possible D match to TRBD1 (5 bases). The CDR3 is made up of 15 amino acids. Germline lookup yields CDR1 PRHDT and CDR2 FYEKMQ (reference sequence). V lost 3 bases and J 4 bases, leaving 10 bases between the germline ends. In nucleotides, the CDR3 is TGTGCCAGCAGCTTTTCAGGGTCCGGGGCCAACGTCCTGACTTTC. Protein product: CASSFSGSGANVLTF.

This sequence joins TRBV7-3 and TRBJ1-6; 10 bases agree with TRBD1. The CDR3 loop spans 14 amino acids. The ends lost 2 bases at V and 10 bases at J; junction bases unmatched: 2. CDR1 is SGHTA and CDR2 is FQGTGA in the germline V gene. As DNA, the CDR3 is TGTGCCAGCAGCTTAGACAGGGGGCAATCACCCCTCCACTTT. It codes for CASSLDRGQSPLHF.

V and J are TRBV11-1 and TRBJ1-1; TRBD1 agrees at 9 bases. Germline trimming cut 5 bases from V and 2 bases from J; bases unmatched to any gene: 3. CDR1 SGHAT and CDR2 FQDESV come from the germline V gene (reference sequence). The CDR3 length is 14 residues. CDR3 sequence reads: CASSQGQGNTEAFF. CDR3 DNA sequence: TGTGCCAGCAGCCAGGGACAGGGAAACACTGAAGCTTTCTTT.

V and J are TRBV4-2 and TRBJ2-1; D gene unclear. The CDR3 is made up of 13 amino acids. Looked up from germline, CDR1 is LGHNA and CDR2 is YNFKEQ. Trimming left V 5 bases short and J 10 bases short, with 15 bases between. The CDR3 region is CASSSPDTREQFF. The CDR3 nucleotides are TGTGCCAGCAGCTCCCCAGACACCCGAGAGCAGTTCTTC.

This chain links TRBV3-1 (or the pseudogene TRBV3-2) with TRBJ2-2, with a weak D call TRBD1 (5 bases). Between the trimmed V and J ends, which lost 1 base and 4 bases, there was a span of 10 bases. Looked up from germline, CDR1 is LGHDT and CDR2 is YNNKEL (reference sequence). CDR3 length: 15 amino acids. The CDR3 loop reads CASSQGPGPTGELFF. The CDR3 coding sequence is TGTGCCAGCAGCCAAGGCCCAGGGCCCACCGGGGAGCTGTTTTTT.

The J gene is TRBJ2-4, the V gene TRBV27; 9 bases line up with TRBD1. This CDR3 is 15 amino acids long. Germline CDR1 reads MNHEY; CDR2 reads SMNVEV (reference sequence). V trimming: 1 base; J trimming: 4 bases; junction bases outside the gene matches: 2. CDR3 in DNA: TGTGCCAGCAGTTTATTAGACAGGGGGAAAAACATTCAGTACTTC. Amino acid sequence: CASSLLDRGKNIQYF.

The CDR3 loop is CASSSGGQEYSPLHF. The CDR3 DNA reads TGTGCCAGCAGCTCGGGGGGACAGGAATATTCACCCCTCCACTTT. The chain combines TRBV5-5 with TRBJ1-6; 8 bases map to TRBD1. The trim removed 3 bases at V and 8 bases at J, leaving 7 bases unmatched. CDR1 is SGHKS, CDR2 YYEKEE, per germline (reference sequence). CDR3 size: 15 residues. Variable domain in full (rest from reference TRBV5-5 and TRBJ1-6): DAGVTQSPTHLIKTRGQQVTLRCSPISGHKSVSWYQQVLGQGPQFIFQYYEKEERGRGNFPDRFSARQFPNYSSELNVNALLLGDSALYLCASSSGGQEYSPLHFGNGTRLTVT.

The chain combines TRBV7-3 with TRBJ1-6; D not certain. V lost 1 base to trimming and J lost 8 bases, with 6 bases between them. This CDR3 has 13 amino acids. The germline V gene has CDR1 SGHTA and CDR2 FQGTGA. CDR3 DNA sequence: TGTGCCAGCAGCTTAATTATAGATTCACCCCTCCACTTT. Its translation: CASSLIIDSPLHF.